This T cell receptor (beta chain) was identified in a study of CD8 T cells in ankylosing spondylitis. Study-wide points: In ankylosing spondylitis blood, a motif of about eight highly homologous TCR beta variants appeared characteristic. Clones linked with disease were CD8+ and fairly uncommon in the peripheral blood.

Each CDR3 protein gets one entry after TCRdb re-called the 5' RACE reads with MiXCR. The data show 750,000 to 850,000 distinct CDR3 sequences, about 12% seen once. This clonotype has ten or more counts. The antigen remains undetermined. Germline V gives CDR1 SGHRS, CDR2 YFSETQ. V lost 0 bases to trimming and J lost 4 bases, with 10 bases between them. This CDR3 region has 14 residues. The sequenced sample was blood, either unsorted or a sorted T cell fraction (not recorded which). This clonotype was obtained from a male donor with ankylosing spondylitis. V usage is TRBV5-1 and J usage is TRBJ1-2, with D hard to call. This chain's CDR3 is CASSLADRFYGYTF. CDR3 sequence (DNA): TGCGCCAGCAGCTTGGCCGATAGATTCTATGGCTACACCTTC.